The source of this T cell receptor (beta chain) is a study of identical twins. Template switching created a universal primer site, and the cDNA included unique molecular identifiers. TCRdb reanalysed the 5' RACE reads using MiXCR and keeps one entry per CDR3 protein. The table shows 700,000 or so distinct CDR3 sequences, with around 20% occurring only once. In regard to this clonotype: Its antigen is not identified.

Study conclusions and caveats: Whereas memory repertoires showed no such difference, abundant cord blood beta clonotypes carried fewer insertions.

Germline V gene lookup returns CDR1 LGHNA and CDR2 YSLEER. The CDR3 loop spans 16 amino acids. The ends were cut back, 4 bases at V and 2 bases at J, with 12 bases in the middle. This sample also belongs to another study, concerning T cells expressing NK-cell markers. That investigation notes: TCR beta repertoires came from sorted CD3+CD56+NKG2C+, CD3+CD56+NKG2C- and CD3+CD56-NKG2C+ T cells.

The TCR was taken from a woman between 18 and 30 years old in good health. The rearrangement joins TRBV4-3 to TRBJ2-6; D is unclear. The material sequenced was PBMCs. CDR3 protein: CASSLTHFPGANVLTF. CDR3 bases: TGCGCCAGCAGCCTTACACACTTCCCTGGGGCCAACGTCCTGACTTTC.